The T cell receptor (beta chain) described here comes from a study of molecular identifiers for immune sequencing clone quantification. TCRdb ran MiXCR on the PCR reads and lists one entry per CDR3 protein. The table records 460,000 or so distinct CDR3 sequences, about 22% of them present only once. From germline, CDR1 is DFQATT and CDR2 SNEGSKA (reference sequence). V lost 6 bases and J lost 10; bases outside the gene matches: 12. This CDR3 contains 12 residues. V usage is TRBV20-1 and J usage is TRBJ2-7, with 7 bases matching TRBD2. The receptor was derived from a human donor in good health. Some libraries in this study had Jurkat cell RNA spiked in. The sequenced sample consisted of naive CD8+ T cells from blood, with Jurkat cell RNA spiked in. Sample subset: FACS-sorted CD8+CD4-CCR7+CD45RA+ naive T cells. CDR3 sequence reads: CSATPGLRFQYF. CDR3 in DNA: TGCAGTGCAACTCCGGGACTAAGATTCCAGTACTTC.